This TCR beta chain emerged from a study of beta chain features in type 1 diabetes. Overall study findings and caveats: Moderate yet significant TCRB CDR3 shortening was seen in Type 1 diabetes patients in all four CD4+ subsets. Fewer insertions but more deletions were seen at VDJ junctions in type 1 diabetes patients. Relative to healthy donors, patients appeared to have naive, central memory and Treg TCRB repertoires that were more similar.

The authors reverse transcribed all of the isolated RNA, so sequencing captured expressed TCRB transcripts. Assay: immunoSEQ multiplex PCR; the TCRdb copy retains only in-frame clones and omits some. The data show roughly 700,000 clones, over 10% seen once. A note on this clone: The antigen is unknown.

Trimming took off 3 bases at V and 5 bases at J, with 4 bases between the two ends. CDR3 length equals 12 residues. Per germline, CDR1 SGHTA and CDR2 FQGNSA. The clonotype was recovered from a man aged 18 to 29 with type 1 diabetes. The sequencing sample was made of naive CD4+ T cells from blood. The V gene is TRBV7-2, the J gene TRBJ2-2, with no clear D. CDR3 residues: CASSLRTGELFF. In DNA, the CDR3 is TGTGCCAGCAGCTTGAGAACCGGGGAGCTGTTTTTT. The full variable domain, rest sourced from reference TRBV7-2 and TRBJ2-2, is GAGVSQSPSNKVTEKGKDVELRCDPISGHTALYWYRQSLGQGLEFLIYFQGNSAPDKSGLPSDRFSAERTGGSVSTLTIQRTQQEDSAVYLCASSLRTGELFFGEGSRLTVL.